This T cell receptor (beta chain) derives from a study of blood T cells in healthy people across ages. Regarding this clonotype: No antigen is known for it.

Points from the study as a whole: Any conclusive comparison of naive versus antigen-experienced cells was prevented by using unsorted PBMCs. A strong correlation was seen between TCR beta diversity and naive T cell percentage.

The germline gives CDR1 SNHLY, CDR2 FYNNEI. The CDR3 contains 13 residues. The V and J ends lost 6 bases and 0 bases respectively, with 8 bases between them. A sample-barcoded 5' primer and a J-beta primer mix were used in a second PCR of about 7 to 12 cycles. Every cDNA was tagged by a template-switch adaptor with 12 random nucleotides. Samples each returned at least 2.5 million CDR3-containing paired-end reads. TCRdb redid the calling of the 5' RACE reads with MiXCR, one entry per CDR3 protein. The sample has about 1,400,000 distinct CDR3 sequences, 42% seen once. The source is a woman in her late teens or twenties in good health. The specimen was blood. V is TRBV2 and J is TRBJ1-1, with no clear D. The CDR3 is CASRREMNTEAFF. The DNA for the CDR3 is TGTGCCAGCAGGCGGGAGATGAACACTGAAGCTTTCTTT.